A single sample is the source of the 8 T cell receptor beta chains below, sequenced in a study of early T cells in non-severe SARS-CoV-2 infection (dated by TCRdb to the early 2020s). The library was produced with 5' RACE. The sequencing machine was a NextSeq 500. The raw public reads went through TCRdb reprocessing: fastp at Q25, MiXCR clone calling, in-frame beta chains kept. Under each unique CDR3 protein, matching rows form one entry showing the most common genes and DNA. The sample contains roughly 100,000 distinct CDR3 sequences, 13% to 15% of them found a single time. The ten largest make up around 5.8% of the sample. Input material: whole blood. These receptors originate from an adult who was a healthcare worker with PCR-confirmed SARS-CoV-2 infection or an uninfected control (not recorded which).

The rearrangement joins TRBV5-1 to TRBJ2-5; no clear D gene. Trimming took off 0 bases at V and 4 bases at J, with 13 bases between the two ends. CDR3 length: 15 residues. Germline CDR1 reads SGHRS; CDR2 reads YFSETQ. The CDR3 protein is CASSLGPTRGETQYF. CDR3 sequence (DNA): TGCGCCAGCAGCTTGGGGCCCACTCGAGGAGAGACCCAGTACTTC.

V usage is TRBV10-3 and J usage is TRBJ1-4, with D unresolved. CDR1 and CDR2 from the germline V gene are ENHRY and SYGVKD. The CDR3 is made up of 15 amino acids. Trimming pared 7 bases from V and 0 bases from J, leaving 12 bases between. CDR3: CAIKQDQTTNEKLFF. CDR3 nucleotide sequence: TGTGCCATCAAGCAGGACCAAACAACTAATGAAAAACTGTTTTTT.

The sample holds a few counts of this clonotype. This sequence joins TRBV6-6 and TRBJ2-5; 8 nucleotides match TRBD2. The CDR3 extends over 14 amino acids. Germline CDR1 and CDR2: MNHNY and SVGAGI (reference sequence). J gave up 2 bases and V 8 bases, and 7 bases lay outside the gene matches. Here the CDR3 reads CASAASGLQETQYF. The CDR3 nucleotides read TGTGCCAGCGCAGCTAGCGGGTTACAAGAGACCCAGTACTTC.

This clonotype was detected many times. V and J are TRBV12-3 or TRBV12-4 and TRBJ1-3; D gene uncertain. The V end lost 8 bases, the J end lost 2 bases, and 10 bases lay between the germline ends. There are 13 residues in the CDR3. The CDR3 coding sequence is TGTGCCAGCTTGTCAGAGGCTGGAAACACCATATATTTT. Translation: CASLSEAGNTIYF.

The chain is built from TRBV2 and TRBJ2-2; no firm D call. The CDR3 covers 14 residues. V lost 6 bases and J lost 4, with 12 bases in between. The germline V gene encodes CDR1 SNHLY and CDR2 FYNNEI. The CDR3 is CASRATDVTGELFF. In DNA form, the CDR3 reads TGTGCCAGCAGAGCAACAGACGTCACCGGGGAGCTGTTTTTT.

This chain links TRBV18 with TRBJ2-1; D gene uncertain. The CDR3 consists of 16 residues. V was shortened by 3 bases and J by 4 bases, with 16 bases between the two germline ends. The germline V gene encodes CDR1 KGHSH and CDR2 LQKENI. CDR3: CASSPQKGLDYNEQFF. CDR3 sequence (DNA): TGTGCCAGCTCACCTCAGAAGGGCCTAGATTACAATGAGCAGTTCTTC.

At least ten counts were recorded for this clonotype. The chain couples TRBV5-1 to TRBJ1-1; weak D call: TRBD1 (6 bases). Trimming took 0 bases from V and 0 from J, leaving 12 bases between them. This CDR3 comprises 16 residues. In germline, CDR1 is SGHRS, CDR2 YFSETQ. The CDR3 bases are TGCGCCAGCAGCTTGGCAGGACAGCACATGAACACTGAAGCTTTCTTT. Its protein is CASSLAGQHMNTEAFF.

This clonotype occurred a few times. The J gene is TRBJ1-6, the V gene TRBV20-1, with D hard to call. The CDR3 contains 17 residues. Trimming took off 3 bases at V and 9 bases at J, with 24 bases between the two ends. The V gene's germline CDR1 is DFQATT and CDR2 SNEGSKA (reference sequence). In DNA form, the CDR3 reads TGCAGTGCTAGGGGCATACCCCGGACGGCCAAGGTTTCACCCCTCCACTTT. The encoded protein is CSARGIPRTAKVSPLHF.